The 29 T cell receptor beta chains presented below share a single source sample, sequenced in a study of blood T cell repertoires in COVID-19 (dated by TCRdb to the early 2020s). Library creation used the immunoSEQ multiplex PCR assay. TCRdb holds this immuneACCESS table with in-frame rearrangements only. Some clones are missing; in checked studies, unresolved V genes explain under half, and the rest has no known cause. This sample holds approximately 210,000 clones; 88% were observed only once. The top ten hold more than 1.5% of the sample. Sequencing used peripheral blood. The receptors originated from a man in his sixties or seventies with acute or convalescent COVID-19.

The chain joins TRBV7-9 to TRBJ1-2, with TRBD1 identical over 7 bases. The germline CDR1 and CDR2 sequences are SEHNR and FQNEAQ (reference sequence). CDR3 length: 16 residues. Trimming took 1 base from V and 1 from J; bases not matched to a gene: 6. This CDR3 is CASSLVFRQGNYGYTF. CDR3 sequence (DNA): TGTGCCAGCAGCTTAGTTTTCCGACAGGGTAACTATGGCTACACCTTC.

V gene TRBV2 combines with J gene TRBJ2-6, with 9 bases identical to TRBD1. Looked up from germline, CDR1 is SNHLY and CDR2 is FYNNEI. V lost 7 bases to trimming and J lost 0 bases; unmatched junction nucleotides: 4. CDR3 size: 16 residues. The CDR3 bases are TGTGCCAGCAAGACAGGGGGTGGCTCTGGGGCCAACGTCCTGACTTTC. It codes for CASKTGGGSGANVLTF.

This clone was recorded once. The gene calls are TRBV27 and TRBJ1-1, with 7 positions matching TRBD1. This CDR3 spans 14 amino acids. Germline V CDR1 and CDR2: MNHEY, SMNVEV (reference sequence). V lost 5 bases, J lost 5 bases, and 8 bases stayed unmatched. The chain's CDR3 is CASSPIDRETEAFF. The CDR3, as DNA: TGTGCCAGCAGTCCAATAGACAGGGAGACTGAAGCTTTCTTT.

The chain joins TRBV7-8 to TRBJ2-7; perhaps TRBD2 as D (6 bases). Trimming left V 4 bases short and J 3 bases short, with 22 bases between. The CDR3 length is 17 residues. The germline V gene has CDR1 SGHVS and CDR2 FQNEAQ. The DNA for the CDR3 is TGTGCCAGCAGCTCCGTGGTGGGCGGGACCATCTACTACGAGCAGTACTTC. Its translation: CASSSVVGGTIYYEQYF.

The chain employs TRBV20-1 and TRBJ2-5; maybe TRBD2 (6 bases). The CDR3 consists of 14 residues. V dropped 3 bases and J dropped 4 bases, with 15 bases sitting between them. The germline gives CDR1 DFQATT, CDR2 SNEGSKA (reference sequence). CDR3 DNA: TGCAGTGCTAGTCAGACTAGTGGTTTAGAGACCCAGTACTTC. The encoded protein is CSASQTSGLETQYF.

The rearrangement joins TRBV10-3 to TRBJ2-7; D may be TRBD2 (5 bases). In germline, CDR1 is ENHRY, CDR2 SYGVKD. The CDR3 spans 16 residues. Deletions cut 5 bases from V and 4 bases from J, with 21 bases between. For the CDR3, the DNA is TGTGCCATCAGTAACCCGGTCGAGCGGCTGAAATACGAGCAGTACTTC. Protein sequence: CAISNPVERLKYEQYF.

This clone was counted between two and nine times. The chain links TRBV7-3 to TRBJ2-1, with D possibly TRBD2 on 5 matching bases. V dropped 4 bases and J dropped 0 bases, with 10 bases sitting between them. This CDR3 is built from 15 residues. In germline, CDR1 is SGHTA, CDR2 FQGTGA. Here the CDR3 reads CASSSAAASYNEQFF. The CDR3 nucleotides are TGTGCCAGCAGCTCAGCGGCGGCCTCCTACAATGAGCAGTTCTTC.

This rearrangement joins TRBV9 to TRBJ1-5; perhaps TRBD1 as D (5 bases). The CDR3 runs to 16 residues. The germline V gene encodes CDR1 SGDLS and CDR2 YYNGEE. Trimming took 0 bases from V and 0 from J, leaving 10 bases between them. This chain's CDR3 is CASSVDPGGSNQPQHF. The CDR3 DNA sequence: TGTGCCAGCAGCGTAGATCCCGGGGGTAGCAATCAGCCCCAGCATTTT.

The genes are TRBV5-1 and TRBJ2-2; maybe TRBD1 (5 bases). V shed 3 bases and J shed 6 bases, with 9 bases lying between them. Looked up from germline, CDR1 is SGHRS and CDR2 is YFSETQ. CDR3 length: 13 residues. CDR3 nucleotide sequence: TGCGCCAGCAGCTCAGGGTTGCCCGGGGAGCTGTTTTTT. Translating gives CASSSGLPGELFF.

The chain has TRBV5-1 and TRBJ2-1, with 12 positions matching TRBD1. V lost 2 bases, J lost 10 bases, and 4 bases stayed unmatched. The CDR3 spans 14 residues. Germline assignment: CDR1 SGHRS and CDR2 YFSETQ. The CDR3 nucleotides are TGCGCCAGCAGCTTCGGGACAGGGGGCTACGAGCAGTTCTTC. It encodes CASSFGTGGYEQFF.

This clone appeared once. This sequence joins TRBV5-5 and TRBJ1-2; D call uncertain. V was pared by 6 bases and J by 3 bases, with 18 bases between. Germline-derived CDR1 and CDR2 are SGHKS and YYEKEE (reference sequence). The CDR3 covers 15 residues. The chain's CDR3 is CASNKEVLRDYGYTF. Written as DNA, the CDR3 is TGTGCCAGCAACAAAGAAGTATTGAGGGACTATGGCTACACCTTC.

V gene TRBV29-1 combines with J gene TRBJ2-5; 7 positions match TRBD1. V lost 7 bases, J lost 1 base, and 3 bases stayed unmatched. CDR1 SQVTM and CDR2 ANQGSEA come from the germline V gene. The CDR3 covers 12 residues. Here the CDR3 DNA reads TGCAGCGGGGGACAGCCCCAAGAGACCCAGTACTTC. It is translated as CSGGQPQETQYF.

Only one count was recorded for this clone. The chain uses TRBV29-1 and TRBJ2-7, with 7 bases identical to TRBD1. There are 12 residues in the CDR3. V lost 5 bases, J lost 0 bases, and 1 base stayed unmatched. From germline, CDR1 is SQVTM and CDR2 ANQGSEA. CDR3 sequence: CSVQGVSYEQYF. In nucleotides, the CDR3 is TGCAGCGTTCAGGGGGTCTCCTACGAGCAGTACTTC.

V and J are TRBV5-1 and TRBJ2-1; 12 nucleotides agree with TRBD2. V lost 3 bases to trimming and J lost 6 bases; unmatched junction nucleotides: 4. Germline CDR1 reads SGHRS; CDR2 reads YFSETQ. The length of the CDR3 is 15 residues. The CDR3 nucleotides are TGCGCCAGCAGCTCCCAGACTAGCGGGAGCAATGAGCAGTTCTTC. Protein product: CASSSQTSGSNEQFF.

This chain connects TRBV10-3 to TRBJ2-7; perhaps TRBD2 as D (6 bases). V dropped 6 bases and J dropped 4 bases, with 10 bases sitting between them. This CDR3 is built from 12 residues. Germline CDR1 ENHRY, CDR2 SYGVKD. The chain's CDR3 is CAISTGGYEQYF. The CDR3 DNA reads as TGTGCCATCAGCACCGGAGGGTACGAGCAGTACTTC.

The chain couples TRBV7-9 to TRBJ2-7; D unclear. Trimming removed 8 bases from V and 0 bases from J, with 8 bases in between. Germline V gene lookup returns CDR1 SEHNR and CDR2 FQNEAQ (reference sequence). This CDR3 is built from 12 residues. CDR3 in amino acids: CASGQFSYEQYF. CDR3 sequence (DNA): TGTGCCAGCGGGCAATTCTCCTACGAGCAGTACTTC.

V and J are TRBV7-6 and TRBJ1-5; D gene ambiguous. CDR3 size: 12 residues. Trimming took 5 bases from V and 4 from J, leaving 6 bases between them. Germline V gene sequence: CDR1 SGHVS, CDR2 FNYEAQ. The CDR3 DNA reads TGTGCCAGCAGCCTTCCTAATCAGCCCCAGCATTTT. Protein product: CASSLPNQPQHF.

V usage is TRBV27 and J usage is TRBJ2-7; 8 bases agree with TRBD1. The V gene's germline CDR1 is MNHEY and CDR2 SMNVEV (reference sequence). Trimming cost V 6 bases and J 0 bases; bases outside gene matches: 7. This CDR3 spans 15 amino acids. CDR3 bases: TGTGCCAGCAGATGGGGACAGGCAAGCTCCTACGAGCAGTACTTC. Translated, it gives CASRWGQASSYEQYF.

This clone appeared many times. The rearrangement links TRBV5-4 to TRBJ1-1; D remains ambiguous. The CDR3 is 14 amino acids. CDR1 SGHNT and CDR2 YYREEE come from the germline V gene (reference sequence). The V end was cut by 4 bases, the J end by 4 bases, with 14 bases between. CDR3 amino acids: CASSPRVSGTEAFF. The DNA for the CDR3 is TGTGCCAGCAGCCCCCGGGTCTCGGGCACTGAAGCTTTCTTT.

This chain connects TRBV7-9 to TRBJ2-4; TRBD2 might be the D (5 bases). The ends were cut back, 1 base at V and 7 bases at J, with 14 bases in the middle. CDR1 is SEHNR and CDR2 is FQNEAQ in the germline V gene (reference sequence). The CDR3 totals 15 residues. The DNA for the CDR3 is TGTGCCAGCAGCTTAGGGGGAAGAGGACTGAACATTCAGTACTTC. It codes for CASSLGGRGLNIQYF.

This chain links TRBV24-1 with TRBJ2-1; D uncertain. Germline V gene lookup returns CDR1 KGHDR and CDR2 SFDVKD. This CDR3 is 15 amino acids long. Trimming stripped 4 bases from V and 5 bases from J, with 14 bases between. The DNA for the CDR3 is TGTGCCACCAGTGACACGCGGAGTGGCGACAATGAGCAGTTCTTC. Translation: CATSDTRSGDNEQFF.

This chain links TRBV4-2 with TRBJ2-1, with 11 positions matching TRBD2. With 7 bases clipped from V and 5 bases from J, the junction kept 13 bases outside the gene matches. Germline V gives CDR1 LGHNA, CDR2 YNFKEQ. This CDR3 comprises 17 residues. Written as DNA, the CDR3 is TGTGCCAGCACCCGTTTAGCGGGAGGGATAGGGGACAATGAGCAGTTCTTC. It is translated as CASTRLAGGIGDNEQFF.

The chain recombines TRBV7-9 with TRBJ2-7; the D gene is possibly TRBD2 (5 bases). Trimming took 6 bases from V and 4 from J, leaving 7 bases between them. The CDR3 is 11 amino acids. Germline V lookup: CDR1 SEHNR, CDR2 FQNEAQ (reference sequence). The DNA for the CDR3 is TGTGCCAGCAGTAGGGAGTACGAGCAGTACTTC. Translation: CASSREYEQYF.

The chain links TRBV7-2 to TRBJ1-5; TRBD1 matches at 12 bases. The CDR3 has 14 residues. J was trimmed by 9 bases and V by 5 bases; bases with no gene match: 5. From germline, CDR1 is SGHTA and CDR2 FQGNSA. In DNA form, the CDR3 reads TGTGCCAGCAGCCGGGGACAGGGGGCGCGGCCCCAGCATTTT. Translation gives CASSRGQGARPQHF.

The chain has TRBV7-2 and TRBJ2-4, with 7 bases matching TRBD2. J was trimmed by 9 bases and V by 5 bases; bases with no gene match: 13. From germline, CDR1 is SGHTA and CDR2 FQGNSA. The CDR3 extends over 15 amino acids. The CDR3 region is CASSRGVGVTAIQYF. CDR3 DNA: TGTGCCAGCAGCCGGGGGGTGGGTGTCACGGCCATTCAGTACTTC.

The rearrangement joins TRBV10-3 to TRBJ1-2; TRBD1 aligns across 7 bases. Germline V CDR1 and CDR2: ENHRY, SYGVKD. CDR3 length: 16 residues. V trimming: 0 bases; J trimming: 1 base; junction bases outside the gene matches: 5. The CDR3 nucleotides are TGTGCCATCAGTGAGTCGGGACAGATGTTTAACTATGGCTACACCTTC. Its translation: CAISESGQMFNYGYTF.

This clone showed up just once. The V gene is TRBV28, the J gene TRBJ2-3; D remains unclear. Trimming stripped 6 bases from V and 6 bases from J, with 10 bases between. The CDR3 extends over 12 amino acids. Germline V lookup: CDR1 MDHEN, CDR2 SYDVKM. As DNA, the CDR3 is TGTGCCAGCAGCGAGGCGGCTGATACGCAGTATTTT. Its translation is CASSEAADTQYF.

The rearrangement links TRBV11-2 to TRBJ2-3; 9 nucleotides match TRBD2. The CDR3 consists of 16 residues. Per the germline V gene, CDR1 is SGHAT and CDR2 is FQNNGV. Trimming took 3 bases from V and 2 from J; bases not matched to a gene: 6. The CDR3 region is CASSFRLAELTDTQYF. The CDR3, as DNA: TGTGCCAGCAGCTTCCGACTAGCGGAGCTCACAGATACGCAGTATTTT.

Turning to this clone: Relative to the germline gene, one junction end is altered; a read error may explain this. The chain couples TRBV5-4 to TRBJ2-7; TRBD2 matches at 10 bases. Germline values: CDR1 SGHNT, CDR2 YYREEE (reference sequence). This CDR3 has 15 residues. The CDR3, as DNA: TGTGCCAGCAGCTTGGAGGGACTAGCGCTCGACGAGCAATACTTC. This encodes CASSLEGLALDEQYF.